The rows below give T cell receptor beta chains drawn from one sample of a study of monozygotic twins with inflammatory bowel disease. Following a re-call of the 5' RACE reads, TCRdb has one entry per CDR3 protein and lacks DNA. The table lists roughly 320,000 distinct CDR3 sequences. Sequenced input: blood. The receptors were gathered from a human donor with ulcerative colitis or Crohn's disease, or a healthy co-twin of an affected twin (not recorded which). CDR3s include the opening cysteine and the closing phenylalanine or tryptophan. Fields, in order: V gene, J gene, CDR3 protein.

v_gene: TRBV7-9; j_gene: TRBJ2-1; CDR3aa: CASSLQGAEVHEQFF
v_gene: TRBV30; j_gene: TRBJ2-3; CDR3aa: CAWKVVGRTDTQYF
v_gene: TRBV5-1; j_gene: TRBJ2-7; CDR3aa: CASSGTTSYEQYF
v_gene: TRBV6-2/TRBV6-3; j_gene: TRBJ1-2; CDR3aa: CASTRGNYGYTF
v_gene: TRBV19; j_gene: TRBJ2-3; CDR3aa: CATRRDIRDTQYF
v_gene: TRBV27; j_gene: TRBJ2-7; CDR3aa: CATTRTSGAYEQYF
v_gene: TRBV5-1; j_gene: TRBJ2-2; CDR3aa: CASSLSSGGNTGELFF
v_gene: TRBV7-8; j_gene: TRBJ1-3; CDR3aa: CASSIGTAGNTIYF
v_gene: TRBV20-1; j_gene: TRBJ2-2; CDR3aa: CSAWGKGNTGELFF
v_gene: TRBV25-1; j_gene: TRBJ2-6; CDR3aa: CASSELRSSGANVLTF
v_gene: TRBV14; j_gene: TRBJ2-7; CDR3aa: CASSGTEAFSYEQYF
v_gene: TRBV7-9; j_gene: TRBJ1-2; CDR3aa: CASSLGGAPRGYTF
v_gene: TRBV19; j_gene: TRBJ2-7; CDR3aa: CASSTTQRDSSYEQYF
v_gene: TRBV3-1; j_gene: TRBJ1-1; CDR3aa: CASSQDKGIRGNTEAFF
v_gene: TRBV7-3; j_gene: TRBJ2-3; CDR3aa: CASSFTRDSAHHTQYF
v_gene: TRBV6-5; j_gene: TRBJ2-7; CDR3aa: CASSYPGQGDEQYF
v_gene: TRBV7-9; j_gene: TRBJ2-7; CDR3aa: CASSSAGRGFHEQYF
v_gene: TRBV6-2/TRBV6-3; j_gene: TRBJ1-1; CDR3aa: CASSRRGYVNTEAFF
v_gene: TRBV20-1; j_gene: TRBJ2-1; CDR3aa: CSARRLSGGYNEQFF
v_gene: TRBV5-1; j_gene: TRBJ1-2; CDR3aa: CASSTGGQFYGYTF
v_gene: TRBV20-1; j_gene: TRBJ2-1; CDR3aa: CSASFGFLAGGYPFF
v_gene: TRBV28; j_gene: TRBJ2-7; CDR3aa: CASSFEAGDTHYEQYF
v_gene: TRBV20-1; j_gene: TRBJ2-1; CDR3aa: CSAREGTSRYNEQFF
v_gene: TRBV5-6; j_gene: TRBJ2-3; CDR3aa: CASSLLAGPPSTDTQYF
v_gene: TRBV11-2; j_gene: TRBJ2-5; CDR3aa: CASSLGLAGDRGLRVTQYF
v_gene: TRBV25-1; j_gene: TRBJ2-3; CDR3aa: CASSLTGGDTDTQYF
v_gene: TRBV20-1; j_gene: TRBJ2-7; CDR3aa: CSVLPSGIYEQYF
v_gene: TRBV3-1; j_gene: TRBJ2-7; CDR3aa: CASSVSGGAIEQYF
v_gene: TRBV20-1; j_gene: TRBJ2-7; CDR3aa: CSARDRPEQYF
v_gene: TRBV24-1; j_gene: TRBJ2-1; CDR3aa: CATSDDPGTGAYDEQFF
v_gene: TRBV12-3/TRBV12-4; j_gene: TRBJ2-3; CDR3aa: CASSFQAGETSTDTQYF
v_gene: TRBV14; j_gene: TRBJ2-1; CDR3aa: CASSPRVLRNEQFF
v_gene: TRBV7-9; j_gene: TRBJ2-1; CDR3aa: CASSTGTSGGWDNEQFF
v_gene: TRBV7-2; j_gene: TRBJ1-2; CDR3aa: CASVGTSYGYTF
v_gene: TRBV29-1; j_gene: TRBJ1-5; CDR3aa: CSVAVGAPDQPQHF
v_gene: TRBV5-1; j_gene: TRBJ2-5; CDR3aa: CASSLVPGEVETQYF
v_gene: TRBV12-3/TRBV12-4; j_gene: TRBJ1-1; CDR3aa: CASSSGTVREAFF